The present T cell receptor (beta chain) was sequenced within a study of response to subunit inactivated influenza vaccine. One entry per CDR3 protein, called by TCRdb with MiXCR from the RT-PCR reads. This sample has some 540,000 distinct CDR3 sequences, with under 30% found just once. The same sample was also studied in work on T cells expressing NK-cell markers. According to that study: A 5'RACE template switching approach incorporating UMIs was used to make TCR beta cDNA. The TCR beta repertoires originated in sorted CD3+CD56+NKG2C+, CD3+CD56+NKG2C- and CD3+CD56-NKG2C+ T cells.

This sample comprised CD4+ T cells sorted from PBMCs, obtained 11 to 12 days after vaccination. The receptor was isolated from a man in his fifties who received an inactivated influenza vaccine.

In DNA, the CDR3 is TGCAGTGCTAGAGATCATGTGGGGACCACAGATACGCAGTATTTT. This sequence encodes CSARDHVGTTDTQYF. V and J are TRBV20-1 and TRBJ2-3, with D perhaps matching TRBD1 or TRBD2 (5 bases each). Germline CDR1 is DFQATT and CDR2 is SNEGSKA (reference sequence). The CDR3 spans 15 residues. V was pared by 0 bases and J by 2 bases, with 12 bases between.